This T cell receptor (beta chain) was retrieved from a study of T cell therapy after organ transplantation. Across the study: Expansion used a peptide pool of 30 HLA class I and II CMV epitopes. Responders numbered eight and nonresponders two among some ten patients. The study, taken as a whole, reports: Concurrent antirejection and antiviral drugs remain unassessed confounders. In nonresponders, reduced coverage from low CD8+ yield may limit detected expansions.

As for this clone: Its antigen remains unknown.

Assay used: immunoSEQ multiplex PCR; TCRdb lists only in-frame clones, some missing. Here the sample spans about 20,000 clones, less than 90% being singletons. CDR1 SGHAT and CDR2 FQDESV come from the germline V gene (reference sequence). This CDR3 comprises 18 residues. Trimming took 2 bases from V and 2 from J; bases not matched to a gene: 13. As to time point: 20-29 weeks after completion of therapy. The origin of this receptor is a human patient who had received a solid organ transplant and had CMV disease. Some T cells may be graft donor cells. Sequenced material: CD8+ T cells from blood, taken after autologous CMV-specific T cell therapy. The chain links TRBV11-1 to TRBJ2-3, with 7 bases that match TRBD2. CDR3: CASSLYVSGLVHTDTQYF. CDR3 in DNA: TGTGCCAGCAGCTTATACGTTAGCGGGCTGGTCCACACAGATACGCAGTATTTT.